This passage covers 11 T cell receptor beta chains from one sample sequenced in a study of beta chain features in type 1 diabetes. General observations from the study: Type 1 diabetes patients showed a moderate but significant shortening of TCRB CDR3s in all four CD4+ subsets.

Antigen specificity for these receptors is unknown. The sequenced template was cDNA made from the entire isolated RNA. Assay: immunoSEQ multiplex PCR; the TCRdb copy retains only in-frame clones and omits some. The table lists 200,000 to 300,000 clones, around 20% of them singletons. The sample comprised naive CD4+ T cells from blood. The receptor set was obtained from a middle-aged woman with type 1 diabetes.

V usage is TRBV6-6 and J usage is TRBJ2-7; D is undetermined. The CDR3 runs to 11 residues. With 5 bases removed from V and 4 bases from J, the gap between germline ends came to 6 bases. Germline lookup yields CDR1 MNHNY and CDR2 SVGAGI (reference sequence). The CDR3 here is CASSAIYEQYF. The CDR3 nucleotides are TGTGCCAGCAGTGCTATATACGAGCAGTACTTC.

V and J are TRBV30 and TRBJ2-3; 7 bases fit TRBD2. CDR3 length equals 13 residues. In germline, CDR1 is GTSNPN, CDR2 SVGIG (reference sequence). J lost 10 bases, V lost 8 bases, and 15 bases had no gene match. The CDR3 region is CARGVGGNPAQYF. The CDR3 DNA is TGTGCCCGAGGAGTCGGGGGGAACCCCGCGCAGTATTTT. The full variable domain, with the rest looked up from reference TRBV30 and TRBJ2-3, is SQTIHQWPATLVQPVGSPLSLECTVEGTSNPNLYWYRQAAGRGLQLLFYSVGIGQISSEVPQNLSASRPQDRQFILSSKKLLLSDSGFYLCARGVGGNPAQYFGPGTRLTVL.

The V gene is TRBV28, the J gene TRBJ2-7, with a tentative D call TRBD1 (6 bases). V was shortened by 10 bases and J by 9 bases, with 25 bases between the two germline ends. Germline V gene lookup returns CDR1 MDHEN and CDR2 SYDVKM. CDR3 length equals 14 residues. DNA for the CDR3: TGTGCCATACAAAAACAGGGTTCAATAGTTGGGCAGTACTTC. This translates into CAIQKQGSIVGQYF.

This clone appeared a few times. The rearrangement joins TRBV7-3 to TRBJ2-1, with 13 nucleotides matching TRBD2. After removal of 5 bases from V and 9 bases from J, the junction contained 7 bases not matched to a gene. CDR1 and CDR2 (germline): SGHTA, FQGTGA. The CDR3 contains 15 residues. The CDR3 protein is CASSLGGLAGFEQFF. The CDR3 DNA follows: TGTGCCAGCAGCCTAGGGGGACTAGCGGGATTTGAGCAGTTCTTC.

This clone has more than one count but fewer than ten. Here the CDR3 reads CASSGGQGVQTQYF. The CDR3 DNA sequence: TGTGCCAGCAGTGGCGGACAGGGAGTTCAGACCCAGTACTTC. This chain joins TRBV6-5 and TRBJ2-5; TRBD1 matches at 8 bases. CDR3 length: 14 residues. The trim removed 5 bases at V and 6 bases at J, leaving 8 bases unmatched. Germline V lookup: CDR1 MNHEY, CDR2 SVGAGI.

The chain combines TRBV4-1 with TRBJ1-3; D is ambiguous. Trimming took 4 bases from V and 0 from J, leaving 16 bases between them. Germline loops: CDR1 MGHRA, CDR2 YSYEKL. The CDR3 length is 17 residues. CDR3 loop: CASSPPYTESSGNTIYF. Written as DNA, the CDR3 is TGCGCCAGCAGCCCCCCATATACGGAGAGCTCTGGAAACACCATATATTTT.

This clone was observed a few times. This sequence joins TRBV5-4 and TRBJ1-2, with TRBD1 matching over 8 bases. The trim removed 4 bases at V and 5 bases at J, leaving 7 bases unmatched. This CDR3 has 14 amino acids. The germline gives CDR1 SGHNT, CDR2 YYREEE (reference sequence). The CDR3 sequence: CASSKPGQDYGYTF. DNA of the CDR3: TGTGCCAGCAGCAAGCCGGGACAGGATTATGGCTACACCTTC.

This clone was found a few times. The V call is TRBV7-3, the J call TRBJ2-4; 8 nucleotides align to TRBD2. Per the germline V gene, CDR1 is SGHTA and CDR2 is FQGTGA. This CDR3 comprises 14 residues. J was trimmed by 9 bases and V by 0 bases; bases with no gene match: 4. The CDR3 nucleotides are TGTGCCAGCAGCTTAACGGCGGGGGGAGGCATTCAGTACTTC. Amino acids: CASSLTAGGGIQYF.

The chain uses TRBV25-1 and TRBJ2-2; the D gene is possibly TRBD1 (6 bases). The germline V gene encodes CDR1 MGHDK and CDR2 SYGVNS. This CDR3 spans 13 amino acids. V was clipped by 4 bases and J by 7 bases, with 10 bases between them. The CDR3 sequence: CASSGQGFGELFF. The CDR3 coding sequence is TGTGCCAGCAGTGGGCAGGGGTTCGGGGAGCTGTTTTTT.

This clone occurred a few times. Written as DNA, the CDR3 is TGTGCCAGTAAACAGGGGCCCTCTAACTATGGCTACACCTTC. Its protein is CASKQGPSNYGYTF. V and J are TRBV19 and TRBJ1-2; 7 bases match TRBD1. V shed 7 bases, J shed 0 bases, and the junction held 5 bases outside the gene matches. The CDR3 sequence is 14 residues long. Germline assignment: CDR1 LNHDA and CDR2 SQIVND (reference sequence).

The chain joins TRBV11-2 to TRBJ2-2, with D unclear. Germline V gene lookup returns CDR1 SGHAT and CDR2 FQNNGV. The CDR3 consists of 13 residues. V shed 6 bases and J shed 6 bases, with 11 bases lying between them. CDR3 protein: CASRAQTSGELFF. The CDR3 DNA is TGTGCCAGCAGAGCGCAGACGTCCGGGGAGCTGTTTTTT.